Shown below are 14 T cell receptor beta chains from a single sample sequenced in a study of CD8+ T cells in alopecia areata. Stated treatment: oral pan-JAK inhibitor, 5-10 mg twice daily. RNA extraction was followed by reverse transcription into cDNA, which acted as the sequencing template. TCRdb keeps only in-frame clones here, not all; method: immunoSEQ multiplex PCR. The sample has a few hundred thousand clones, around two fifths seen once. This material consisted of CD4+ T cells sorted from blood, taken at approximately week 30, from a patient treated with tofacitinib. The receptors stem from a human donor with alopecia areata.

The J gene is TRBJ2-7, the V gene TRBV5-1; a weak D match, TRBD2 (6 bases). In germline, CDR1 is SGHRS, CDR2 YFSETQ. V was trimmed by 5 bases and J by 6 bases, leaving 9 bases between them. The CDR3 spans 11 residues. CDR3 loop: CASRKGGEQYF. In DNA form, the CDR3 reads TGCGCCAGCAGGAAGGGAGGCGAGCAGTACTTC.

CDR3 nucleotides: TGTGCCAGCAAGAGCGGGGCCTACGAGCAGTACTTC. Translated: CASKSGAYEQYF. The gene calls are TRBV6-5 and TRBJ2-7; 7 nucleotides line up with TRBD2. The CDR3 contains 12 residues. V was clipped by 7 bases and J by 2 bases; unmatched bases: 2. Germline lookup yields CDR1 MNHEY and CDR2 SVGAGI.

CDR3 region: CASSLGQRVYEQYF. CDR3 sequence (DNA): TGCGCCAGCAGCTTGGGACAGCGGGTCTACGAGCAGTACTTC. The chain carries TRBV5-1 and TRBJ2-7, with D perhaps TRBD2 (6 bases). Germline V gene lookup returns CDR1 SGHRS and CDR2 YFSETQ. This CDR3 contains 14 residues. Trimming removed 0 bases at V and 3 bases at J, with 10 bases between.

The V gene is TRBV30, the J gene TRBJ2-1; 7 positions agree with TRBD2. The CDR3 is 15 residues long. V lost 3 bases to trimming and J lost 10 bases; unmatched junction nucleotides: 15. The germline CDR1 and CDR2 sequences are GTSNPN and SVGIG (reference sequence). CDR3 loop: CAWSGTGEGPREQFF. The CDR3 DNA reads TGTGCCTGGAGCGGTACGGGGGAGGGCCCTCGAGAGCAGTTCTTC.

The V call is TRBV11-2, the J call TRBJ2-7, with a weak D call TRBD1 (6 bases). Germline values: CDR1 SGHAT, CDR2 FQNNGV. CDR3 size: 14 residues. Trimming took 2 bases from V and 3 from J, leaving 11 bases between them. The CDR3 loop reads CASSLSQGYYEQYF. CDR3 nucleotides: TGTGCCAGCAGCTTAAGCCAGGGGTACTACGAGCAGTACTTC. The full variable domain, with the rest looked up from reference TRBV11-2 and TRBJ2-7, is EAGVAQSPRYKIIEKRQSVAFWCNPISGHATLYWYQQILGQGPKLLIQFQNNGVVDDSQLPKDRFSAERLKGVDSTLKIQPAKLEDSAVYLCASSLSQGYYEQYFGPGTRLTVT.

This clone has ten or more counts. V is TRBV30 and J is TRBJ2-1; D unclear. Germline V lookup: CDR1 GTSNPN, CDR2 SVGIG (reference sequence). The V and J ends lost 2 bases and 5 bases respectively, with 7 bases between them. The CDR3 totals 12 residues. The CDR3 loop is CAWSTLHNEQFF. For the CDR3, the DNA is TGTGCCTGGAGTACTCTCCACAATGAGCAGTTCTTC.

V gene TRBV10-3 combines with J gene TRBJ1-2; the D gene is possibly TRBD1 (5 bases). Trimming cost V 3 bases and J 7 bases, with 15 bases left between them. The CDR3 is made up of 14 amino acids. Germline V lookup: CDR1 ENHRY, CDR2 SYGVKD. CDR3 bases: TGTGCCATCAGTGAACCGGGCAGGGAGCTTGGCTACACCTTC. Translating gives CAISEPGRELGYTF.

The chain recombines TRBV30 with TRBJ1-4, with a weak D call TRBD1 (6 bases). Germline CDR1 is GTSNPN and CDR2 is SVGIG (reference sequence). Trimming cost V 2 bases and J 6 bases, with 13 bases left between them. The CDR3 is 14 amino acids. The CDR3 nucleotides are TGTGCCTGGAGTCCAGGGGTGTCGGATGAAAAACTGTTTTTT. Protein product: CAWSPGVSDEKLFF.

Only a few counts were recorded for this clone. The sample has other DNA sequences that encode this CDR3 too. This rearrangement joins TRBV11-2 to TRBJ2-7; no clear D. CDR1 is SGHAT and CDR2 is FQNNGV in the germline V gene. Trimming removed 3 bases from V and 2 bases from J, with 8 bases in between. The CDR3 contains 13 residues. The CDR3 loop reads CASSFASAYEQYF. The CDR3 DNA is TGTGCCAGCAGCTTTGCCTCTGCCTACGAGCAGTACTTC.

In this sample, this clone turned up a few times. V gene TRBV5-1 combines with J gene TRBJ1-1, with D possibly TRBD1 on 6 matching bases. V lost 0 bases to trimming and J lost 0 bases, with 21 bases between them. The CDR3 sequence is 19 residues long. Germline V gene sequence: CDR1 SGHRS, CDR2 YFSETQ. The CDR3, as DNA: TGCGCCAGCAGCTTGGAACCCTACGTGATCGGGACACTGAACACTGAAGCTTTCTTT. Protein sequence: CASSLEPYVIGTLNTEAFF.

V is TRBV6-5 and J is TRBJ2-1; the D call may be TRBD1 or TRBD2 (5 bases each). This CDR3 contains 15 residues. V was cut by 0 bases and J by 6 bases, with 12 bases left in between. Germline-derived CDR1 and CDR2 are MNHEY and SVGAGI. CDR3 nucleotide sequence: TGTGCCAGCAGTTACTCAAGGCAGGGACGCAATGAGCAGTTCTTC. It translates to CASSYSRQGRNEQFF.

The rearrangement links TRBV14 to TRBJ2-5; D may be TRBD1 (6 bases). Germline CDR1 is SGHDN and CDR2 is FVKESK. V lost 3 bases, J lost 3 bases, and 14 bases lay in between. The CDR3 runs to 15 residues. CDR3 sequence (DNA): TGTGCCAGCAGCCACAGAACCGACAGGAAAGAGACCCAGTACTTC. It is translated as CASSHRTDRKETQYF.

The chain employs TRBV29-1 and TRBJ1-2, with TRBD1 as a possible D gene (5 bases). CDR3 length equals 13 residues. Germline V gene sequence: CDR1 SQVTM, CDR2 ANQGSEA. With 1 base removed from V and 8 bases from J, the gap between germline ends came to 14 bases. The CDR3 region is CSVEARGGIGYTF. In nucleotides, the CDR3 is TGCAGCGTTGAAGCCCGCGGGGGAATCGGCTACACCTTC.

The rearrangement uses TRBV7-9 and TRBJ2-1; a weak D match, TRBD2 (6 bases). This CDR3 comprises 13 residues. V was cut by 5 bases and J by 6 bases, with 11 bases left in between. Germline V gene sequence: CDR1 SEHNR, CDR2 FQNEAQ (reference sequence). The CDR3 loop reads CASSPLGGNEQFF. The CDR3 DNA follows: TGTGCCAGCAGCCCCCTGGGAGGCAATGAGCAGTTCTTC.